This T cell receptor beta chain was found in a study of blood T cell repertoires in COVID-19. Study-wide context: The samples span acute and convalescent COVID-19 from the United States, Italy and Spain. The analysed material was cDNA or gDNA that came from T cells, B-cell-depleted T cells, or PBMCs.

The Seattle site enrolled patients during active infection and followed them longitudinally. Study processing details: Counts of nucleated cells, estimated from reference gene primer amplification, were obtained. Produced via immunoSEQ multiplex PCR; TCRdb's table is partial and in-frame only. The V and J calls and clone size come from that table; D and trimming were worked out from the DNA. The table has about 230,000 clones, more than 75% seen once. Germline CDR1 is SGDLS and CDR2 is YYNGEE. The CDR3 consists of 13 residues. Unmatched junction bases numbered 2, after V lost 2 bases and J lost 4 bases.

The sequence was obtained from a man aged 50-60 years with COVID-19, enrolled during active disease. V and J are TRBV9 and TRBJ2-5; 7 bases are a match to TRBD1. The sample taken for sequencing was peripheral blood. The CDR3 region has the DNA TGTGCCAGCAGCGTGACAGGGCGAGAGACCCAGTACTTC. Encoded protein: CASSVTGRETQYF.